This TCR beta chain was sequenced in a study of intratumoral heterogeneity in liver cancer. With regard to the full study: Across the full approximately 13-patient cohort, most patients were male and a median age of approximately 60 years was recorded. The full cohort included more than 65 multiregional samples from 14 HCC patients, consisting of roughly 50 tumoral regions and roughly 20 adjacent nontumoral regions. To investigate intratumor heterogeneity, the study integrated RNA-seq, DNA sequencing, TCR-seq and SNP array data drawn from multiple regions of hepatocellular carcinoma specimens. General conclusions and limits of the study: The authors acknowledged a relatively low patient number and under-sampled tumor-infiltrating lymphocyte representation as limitations.

Early-stage hepatocellular carcinoma was present in all patients, and no therapy was administered to any patient before surgical resection. The sampled areas showed no macroscopic signs of necrosis or hemorrhage. Multiple regions from a couple of patients underwent TCR sequencing (ImmunoSeq). Each frozen resection tissue sample was taken at least 1 cm away from every other sample. Samples labelled N were derived from nontumoral liver tissue adjacent to the tumor. Genomic DNA was extracted from bulk tissue using the DNeasy blood and tissue kit. TCR beta chain CDR3 regions were sequenced from genomic DNA using the immunoSEQ assay. Rearranged VDJ segments were amplified with primers that anneal to V and J segments. As for the authors' bioinformatics: The ImmunoSeq Analyzer software was used to compute clonality and richness metrics. Differentially abundant clones between regions were identified using Fisher's exact test plus a beta-binomial method for added stringency. TCRdb provides this immuneACCESS table in a form limited to in-frame rearrangements. Some clones are lacking; in checked studies, under half of them reflect an unresolved V gene, and why the rest are absent is not known. The V and J calls and clone size come from that table; D and trimming were worked out from the DNA. This sample has tens of thousands of clones in its table, and around 73% of those were observed once. The ten largest clones add up to approximately 18% of the sample.

Notes on this clone: Its target antigen remains unknown. There are no base qualities to consult, and no much larger clone falls within one base.

The CDR3 numbers 16 residues from cysteine through phenylalanine. Only the CDR3 portion is preserved as DNA: 48 bases, with reading frame beginning at the first base. CDR1 is given as MGHDK and CDR2 as SYGVNS, both from the germline V gene. Trimmed from V: 3 bases; trimmed from J: 7 bases; junction bases lacking a gene match: 14. This clonotype was sampled from an older woman with hepatocellular carcinoma. Sequenced here: tumor-adjacent normal tissue, sampled before any cancer treatment. The receptor chain draws on TRBV25-1 and TRBJ2-7, with 8 bases aligning to TRBD1. CDR3 loop: CASSDTPPGGRVEQYF. The DNA sequence is TGTGCCAGCAGTGATACCCCGCCAGGGGGCCGCGTGGAGCAGTACTTC.